This entry lists 9 T cell receptor beta chains sequenced from one sample in a study of cytomegalovirus exposure and HLA in healthy donors. Primers: 60 Vbeta forward and 13 Jbeta reverse. Sequenced by immunoSEQ multiplex PCR; TCRdb stores in-frame clones only, minus some. The sample features approximately 75,000 clones, with roughly 5% in its top ten. The sample taken for sequencing was PBMCs. The receptors were sampled from a man aged 40-49 years in good health and CMV-seronegative.

The chain is built from TRBV5-5 and TRBJ2-5; 7 bases match TRBD1. Unmatched junction bases numbered 4, after V lost 4 bases and J lost 1 base. The CDR3 length is 14 residues. CDR1 and CDR2 from the germline V gene are SGHKS and YYEKEE (reference sequence). CDR3 sequence (DNA): TGTGCCAGCAGCGGGGGACAGCTCCAAGAGACCCAGTACTTC. It is translated as CASSGGQLQETQYF.

The chain has TRBV5-1 and TRBJ2-2; D call uncertain. Germline-derived CDR1 and CDR2 are SGHRS and YFSETQ. The V end was cut by 4 bases, the J end by 4 bases, with 8 bases between. The CDR3 consists of 13 residues. CDR3 in DNA: TGCGCCAGCAGCGCAACTCCCACCGGGGAGCTGTTTTTT. Its translation is CASSATPTGELFF. The full variable domain, its missing parts supplied by reference TRBV5-1 and TRBJ2-2, is KAGVTQTPRYLIKTRGQQVTLSCSPISGHRSVSWYQQTPGQGLQFLFEYFSETQRNKGNFPGRFSGRQFSNSRSEMNVSTLELGDSALYLCASSATPTGELFFGEGSRLTVL.

The gene calls are TRBV10-3 and TRBJ2-5; 8 bases are shared with TRBD2. The CDR3 is made up of 13 amino acids. Germline values: CDR1 ENHRY, CDR2 SYGVKD. V lost 6 bases to trimming and J lost 5 bases; unmatched junction nucleotides: 5. Written as DNA, the CDR3 is TGTGCCATCAGCCGGGGGGGAATGGAGACCCAGTACTTC. This translates into CAISRGGMETQYF.

J is TRBJ2-3 and V is TRBV7-2, with TRBD2 identical over 7 bases. The CDR3 contains 17 residues. The V gene's germline CDR1 is SGHTA and CDR2 FQGNSA. The J segment lost 0 bases and the V segment lost 1 base, leaving 7 bases of the junction unmatched. The CDR3 DNA reads TGTGCCAGCAGCTTAGGTCTAGCGGCCCCTAGCACAGATACGCAGTATTTT. Translating it yields CASSLGLAAPSTDTQYF.

The genes are TRBV6-7 and TRBJ1-2; D may be TRBD1 (6 bases). TRBV6-7 is treated as an ORF (open reading frame) with a function not yet certain. The V gene lost 2 bases and the J gene lost 1 base, with 8 bases spanning the gap. The CDR3 has 14 residues. For the CDR3, the DNA is TGTGCCAGCAGTTACCCAGGGGTTAACTATGGCTACACCTTC. Translated, it gives CASSYPGVNYGYTF.

The J gene is TRBJ2-2, the V gene TRBV10-3, with D unresolved. Germline V gene sequence: CDR1 ENHRY, CDR2 SYGVKD. This CDR3 contains 14 residues. Trimming left V 5 bases short and J 5 bases short, with 12 bases between. The CDR3 region has the DNA TGTGCCATCAGTCCTCCAATCGGGACCGGGGAGCTGTTTTTT. Amino acids: CAISPPIGTGELFF.

The rearrangement uses TRBV4-3 and TRBJ1-1, with D possibly TRBD1 on 5 matching bases. CDR3 size: 15 residues. CDR1 is LGHNA, CDR2 YSLEER, per germline. V was pared by 0 bases and J by 4 bases, with 12 bases between. This CDR3 reads CASSQDLGGGTEAFF. CDR3 nucleotide sequence: TGCGCCAGCAGCCAAGATCTTGGGGGGGGCACTGAAGCTTTCTTT.

The chain uses TRBV7-9 and TRBJ2-3; perhaps TRBD2 as D (5 bases). The V gene's germline CDR1 is SEHNR and CDR2 FQNEAQ (reference sequence). CDR3 length: 13 residues. V was cut by 4 bases and J by 2 bases, with 7 bases left in between. The CDR3 sequence is CASSSGFTDTQYF. CDR3 DNA: TGTGCCAGCAGCTCGGGGTTCACAGATACGCAGTATTTT. Complete variable domain (other parts from reference TRBV7-9 and TRBJ2-3): DTGVSQNPRHKITKRGQNVTFRCDPISEHNRLYWYRQTLGQGPEFLTYFQNEAQLEKSRLLSDRFSAERPKGSFSTLEIQRTEQGDSAMYLCASSSGFTDTQYFGPGTRLTVL.

V and J are TRBV6-6 and TRBJ2-2; 10 bases are a match to TRBD1. Trimming removed 6 bases from V and 5 bases from J; junction bases left unmatched: 9. Looked up from germline, CDR1 is MNHNY and CDR2 is SVGAGI (reference sequence). This CDR3 is 16 amino acids long. This CDR3 is CASRGTGEEFTGELFF. The CDR3 DNA follows: TGTGCCAGCAGGGGGACAGGGGAGGAATTTACCGGGGAGCTGTTTTTT.